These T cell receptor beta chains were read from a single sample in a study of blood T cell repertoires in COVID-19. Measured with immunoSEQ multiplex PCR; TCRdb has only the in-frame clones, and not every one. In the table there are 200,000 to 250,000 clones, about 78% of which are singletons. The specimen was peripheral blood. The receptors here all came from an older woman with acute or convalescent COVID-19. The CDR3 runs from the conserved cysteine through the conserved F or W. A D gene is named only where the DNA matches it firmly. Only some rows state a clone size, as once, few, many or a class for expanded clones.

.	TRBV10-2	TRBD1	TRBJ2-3	CASSESVDRGVDTQYF	TGCGCCAGCAGTGAGTCGGTGGACAGGGGAGTTGATACGCAGTATTTT
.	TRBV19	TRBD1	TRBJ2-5	CASSRQGIQETQYF	TGTGCCAGTAGTAGACAGGGCATACAAGAGACCCAGTACTTC
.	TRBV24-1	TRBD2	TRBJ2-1	CATSDSGGLAGGQYNEQFF	TGTGCCACCAGTGATTCTGGGGGACTAGCGGGGGGACAATACAATGAGCAGTTCTTC
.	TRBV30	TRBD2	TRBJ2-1	CAWAEGTSGGYNEQFF	TGTGCCTGGGCCGAGGGGACTAGCGGGGGGTACAATGAGCAGTTCTTC
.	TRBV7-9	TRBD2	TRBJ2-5	CASSLTSVRETQYF	TGTGCCAGCAGCTTGACTAGCGTCCGTGAGACCCAGTACTTC
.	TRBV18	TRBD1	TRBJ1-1	CASLGDRGRGGTEAFF	TGTGCCAGCTTGGGGGACAGGGGGCGCGGTGGTACTGAAGCTTTCTTT
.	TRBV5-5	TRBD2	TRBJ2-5	CASSLGASGGAYETQYF	TGTGCCAGCAGCTTGGGAGCTAGCGGGGGGGCCTATGAGACCCAGTACTTC
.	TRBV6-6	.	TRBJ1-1	CASSLRPGGTEAFF	TGTGCCAGCAGTCTCCGCCCAGGCGGGACTGAAGCTTTCTTT
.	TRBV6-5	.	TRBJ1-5	CASSYGGQPQHF	TGTGCCAGCAGTTATGGGGGGCAGCCCCAGCATTTT
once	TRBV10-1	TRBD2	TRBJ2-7	CASSERTSGTYEQYF	TGCGCCAGCAGTGAAAGGACTAGCGGCACCTACGAGCAGTACTTC
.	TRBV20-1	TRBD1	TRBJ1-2	CSAWTGAGYTF	TGCAGTGCTTGGACAGGAGCGGGCTACACCTTC